The entry that follows covers one T cell receptor (beta chain) sequence. Its cognate antigen is unknown. Germline V gene lookup returns CDR1 SEHNR and CDR2 FQNEAQ (reference sequence). The V end lost 2 bases, the J end lost 9 bases, and 11 bases lay between the germline ends. The CDR3 loop spans 14 amino acids. The data originate from a study of cytomegalovirus exposure and HLA in healthy donors. Whole-study findings and limits: Highly shared variants forming one cluster were likely a sequencing artifact.

Amplification used 60 Vbeta primers and 13 Jbeta primers. TCRdb's table, derived via immunoSEQ multiplex PCR, lists solely in-frame clones and lacks some. The sample includes approximately 170,000 clones, around 78% of them seen just once. The sequence derives from a woman aged 35 to 49 in good health and CMV-seronegative. The chain is built from TRBV7-9 and TRBJ1-6; tentative D call: TRBD1 (5 bases). Sequenced: PBMCs. As DNA, the CDR3 is TGTGCCAGCAGCTTAATCGGGGGGAGTTCACCCCTCCACTTT. It is translated as CASSLIGGSSPLHF.